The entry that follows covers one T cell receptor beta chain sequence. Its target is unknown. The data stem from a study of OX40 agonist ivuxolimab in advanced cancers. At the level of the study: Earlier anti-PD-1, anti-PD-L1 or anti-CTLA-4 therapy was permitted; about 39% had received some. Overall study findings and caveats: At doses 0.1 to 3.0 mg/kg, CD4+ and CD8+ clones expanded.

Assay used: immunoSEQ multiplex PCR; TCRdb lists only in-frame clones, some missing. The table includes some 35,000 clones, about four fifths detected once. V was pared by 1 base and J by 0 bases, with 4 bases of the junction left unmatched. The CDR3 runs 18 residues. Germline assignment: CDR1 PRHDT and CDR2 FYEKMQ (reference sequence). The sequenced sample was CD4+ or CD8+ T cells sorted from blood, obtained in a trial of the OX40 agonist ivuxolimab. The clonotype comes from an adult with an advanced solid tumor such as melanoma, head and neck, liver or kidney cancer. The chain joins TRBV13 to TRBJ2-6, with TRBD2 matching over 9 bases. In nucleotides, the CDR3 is TGTGCCAGCAGCTTAGCGGCGGGAGGGCCCTCTGGGGCCAACGTCCTGACTTTC. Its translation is CASSLAAGGPSGANVLTF. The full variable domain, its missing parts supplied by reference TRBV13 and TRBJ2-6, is AAGVIQSPRHLIKEKRETATLKCYPIPRHDTVYWYQQGPGQDPQFLISFYEKMQSDKGSIPDRFSAQQFSDYHSELNMSSLELGDSALYFCASSLAAGGPSGANVLTFGAGSRLTVL.